Given below is one TCR beta chain in context. What it recognizes is unknown. Rectal tissue came from one to two pinch biopsies taken at colonoscopy. The sample is drawn from a study of pediatric ulcerative colitis. Findings of the study overall: Rectal pinch biopsies may have included blood-derived T cells, especially in patients with overt colitis. Ulcerative colitis patients shared more blood-rectal clones than controls. Acute severe colitis showed lower rectal diversity from clonal expansions. Blood samples from two patients yielded substantially fewer templates and were excluded from blood-rectal overlap analysis.

Here immunoSEQ multiplex PCR was the method, and the copy in TCRdb shows in-frame clones only, minus some. The repertoire holds 15,000 to 20,000 clones, 60% to 80% seen once, with roughly 8% in the top ten. CDR1 and CDR2 (germline): MNHNY, SVGAGI (reference sequence). CDR3 size: 14 residues. V was clipped by 2 bases and J by 6 bases, with 13 bases between them. The V gene is TRBV6-6, the J gene TRBJ1-1, with D possibly matching TRBD1 (5 bases). Material: gut tissue. This clonotype was obtained from a boy aged 5 to 17 who was a control in a study of pediatric ulcerative colitis. The CDR3 here is CASSYVGARSEAFF. In DNA form, the CDR3 reads TGTGCCAGCAGTTACGTCGGGGCGCGATCTGAAGCTTTCTTT.